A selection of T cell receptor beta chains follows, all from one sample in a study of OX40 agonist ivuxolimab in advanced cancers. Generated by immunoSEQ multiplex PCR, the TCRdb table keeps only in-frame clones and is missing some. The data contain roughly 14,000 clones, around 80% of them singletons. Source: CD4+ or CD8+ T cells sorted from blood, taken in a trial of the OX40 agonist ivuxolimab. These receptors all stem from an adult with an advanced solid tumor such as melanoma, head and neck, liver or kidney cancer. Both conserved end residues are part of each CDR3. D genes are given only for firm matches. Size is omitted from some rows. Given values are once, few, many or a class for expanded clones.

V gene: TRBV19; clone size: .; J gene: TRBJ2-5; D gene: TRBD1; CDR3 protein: CASSPHGTALNQYF; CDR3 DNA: TGTGCCAGTAGTCCCCACGGGACAGCCCTTAACCAGTACTTC
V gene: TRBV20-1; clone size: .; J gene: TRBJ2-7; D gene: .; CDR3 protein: CSASEGEQYF; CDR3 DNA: TGCAGTGCTAGTGAGGGCGAGCAGTACTTC
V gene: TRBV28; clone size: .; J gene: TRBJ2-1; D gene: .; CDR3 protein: CASRFWDERGNEQFF; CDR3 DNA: TGTGCCAGCAGATTCTGGGACGAAAGGGGCAATGAGCAGTTCTTC
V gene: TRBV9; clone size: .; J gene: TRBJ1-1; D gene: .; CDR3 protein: CASSVGAGANTEAFF; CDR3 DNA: TGTGCCAGCAGCGTAGGTGCAGGAGCGAACACTGAAGCTTTCTTT
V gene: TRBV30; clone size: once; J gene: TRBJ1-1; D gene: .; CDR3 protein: CAWSVAGVTEAFF; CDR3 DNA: TGTGCCTGGAGTGTGGCAGGAGTCACTGAAGCTTTCTTT
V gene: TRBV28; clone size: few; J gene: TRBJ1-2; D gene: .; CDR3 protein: CASSPGAYGYTF; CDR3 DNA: TGTGCCAGCAGTCCCGGGGCGTATGGCTACACCTTC
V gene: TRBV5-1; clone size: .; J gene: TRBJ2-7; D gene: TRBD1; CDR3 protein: CASSYRETGIQYF; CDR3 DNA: TGCGCCAGCAGCTATAGAGAGACAGGGATACAGTACTTC
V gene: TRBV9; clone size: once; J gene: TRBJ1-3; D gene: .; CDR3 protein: CASSGTRVSGNTIYF; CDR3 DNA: TGTGCCAGCAGCGGAACAAGGGTCTCTGGAAACACCATATATTTT
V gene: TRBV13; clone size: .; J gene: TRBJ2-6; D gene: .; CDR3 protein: CASSLSGEPSGANVLTF; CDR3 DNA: TGTGCCAGCAGCTTGTCAGGGGAACCCTCTGGGGCCAACGTCCTGACTTTC
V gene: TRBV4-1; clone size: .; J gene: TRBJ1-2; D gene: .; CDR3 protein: CASSQVAGGTTNYGYTF; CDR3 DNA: TGCGCCAGCAGCCAAGTCGCTGGGGGTACAACTAACTATGGCTACACCTTC